These T cell receptor beta chains were read from a single sample in a study of technical replicates of blood from a handful of donors. The repertoire was sequenced with immunoSEQ multiplex PCR; TCRdb's copy has only in-frame clones and lacks some. The profile shows approximately 69,000 clones, around 97% of them singletons. The specimen was T cells isolated from PBMCs. The receptors derive from a human donor in good health. CDR3s include the opening cysteine and the closing phenylalanine or tryptophan. Only part of the rows carry a size: once, few, many, or a class if the clone is expanded.

j_call: TRBJ1-6
clone_size: .
v_call: TRBV7-2
cdr3_aa: CASSLESTAPSPLHF

j_call: TRBJ1-5
clone_size: .
v_call: TRBV28
cdr3_aa: CASSTGTQPQHF

j_call: TRBJ1-6
clone_size: .
v_call: TRBV6-1
cdr3_aa: CASSDAGGNSPLHF

j_call: TRBJ2-5
clone_size: .
v_call: TRBV27
cdr3_aa: CASSQSRASGQETQYF

j_call: TRBJ2-7
clone_size: .
v_call: TRBV6-5
cdr3_aa: CASSYAGQGRYEQYF

j_call: TRBJ1-2
clone_size: once
v_call: TRBV9
cdr3_aa: CASSLPDRDGGYTF

j_call: TRBJ2-1
clone_size: .
v_call: TRBV19
cdr3_aa: CASSTRTRDEQFF

j_call: TRBJ2-7
clone_size: .
v_call: TRBV27
cdr3_aa: CASSRQGTYEQYF

j_call: TRBJ2-1
clone_size: .
v_call: TRBV2
cdr3_aa: CASRAGTSVGEQFF

j_call: TRBJ2-7
clone_size: .
v_call: TRBV5-4
cdr3_aa: CASSLAPGFAGGPQQYF

j_call: TRBJ1-1
clone_size: .
v_call: TRBV7-3
cdr3_aa: CASSFDRGSEAFF

j_call: TRBJ2-1
clone_size: .
v_call: TRBV5-1
cdr3_aa: CASSSGLADNEQFF

j_call: TRBJ2-1
clone_size: .
v_call: TRBV4-1
cdr3_aa: CASSQAAGRSNNEQFF

j_call: TRBJ1-2
clone_size: .
v_call: TRBV6-5
cdr3_aa: CASRPGIQNGYTF

j_call: TRBJ2-1
clone_size: .
v_call: TRBV6-5
cdr3_aa: CASSSGQITYNEQFF

j_call: TRBJ1-1
clone_size: .
v_call: TRBV6-5
cdr3_aa: CASSQTRTPVTEAFF

j_call: TRBJ1-1
clone_size: .
v_call: TRBV28
cdr3_aa: CASSSPGQEAFF

j_call: TRBJ2-7
clone_size: .
v_call: TRBV2
cdr3_aa: CASSDQGDSYEQYF

j_call: TRBJ1-2
clone_size: .
v_call: TRBV7-2
cdr3_aa: CASSRNIDGYTF

j_call: TRBJ1-2
clone_size: .
v_call: TRBV29-1
cdr3_aa: CSVEEGTGYGYTF

j_call: TRBJ2-7
clone_size: .
v_call: TRBV5-6
cdr3_aa: CASRLAGDYEQYF

j_call: TRBJ2-7
clone_size: .
v_call: TRBV7-7
cdr3_aa: CASSVLAHVRPAGRISYEQYF